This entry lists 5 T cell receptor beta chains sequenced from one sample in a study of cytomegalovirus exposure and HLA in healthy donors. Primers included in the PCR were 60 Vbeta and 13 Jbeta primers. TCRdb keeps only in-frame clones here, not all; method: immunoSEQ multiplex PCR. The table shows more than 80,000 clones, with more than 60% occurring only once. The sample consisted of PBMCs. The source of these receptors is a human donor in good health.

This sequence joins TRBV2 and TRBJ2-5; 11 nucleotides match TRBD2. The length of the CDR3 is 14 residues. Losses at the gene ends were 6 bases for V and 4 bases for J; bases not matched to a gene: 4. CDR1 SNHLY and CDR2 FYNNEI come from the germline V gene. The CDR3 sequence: CASSRTSGSETQYF. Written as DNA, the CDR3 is TGTGCCAGCAGCCGGACTAGCGGGTCAGAGACCCAGTACTTC.

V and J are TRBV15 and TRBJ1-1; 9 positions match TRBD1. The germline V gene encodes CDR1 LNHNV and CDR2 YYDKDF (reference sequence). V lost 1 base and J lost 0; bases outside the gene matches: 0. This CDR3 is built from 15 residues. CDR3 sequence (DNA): TGTGCCACCAGCAGAGGACAGGGGGTGAACACTGAAGCTTTCTTT. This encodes CATSRGQGVNTEAFF. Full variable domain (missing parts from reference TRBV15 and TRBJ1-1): DAMVIQNPRYQVTQFGKPVTLSCSQTLNHNVMYWYQQKSSQAPKLLFHYYDKDFNNEADTPDNFQSRRPNTSFCFLDIRSPGLGDTAMYLCATSRGQGVNTEAFFGQGTRLTVV.

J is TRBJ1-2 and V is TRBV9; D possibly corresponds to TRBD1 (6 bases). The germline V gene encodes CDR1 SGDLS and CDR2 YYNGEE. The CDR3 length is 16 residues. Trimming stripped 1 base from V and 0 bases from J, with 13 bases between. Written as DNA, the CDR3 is TGTGCCAGCAGCGTATCGACAGGTTCAACTAACTATGGCTACACCTTC. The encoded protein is CASSVSTGSTNYGYTF.

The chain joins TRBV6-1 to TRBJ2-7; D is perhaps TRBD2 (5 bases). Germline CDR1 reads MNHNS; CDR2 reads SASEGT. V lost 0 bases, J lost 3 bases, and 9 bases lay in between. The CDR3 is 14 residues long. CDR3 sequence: CASSEAGADYEQYF. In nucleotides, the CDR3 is TGTGCCAGCAGTGAAGCCGGAGCGGACTACGAGCAGTACTTC.

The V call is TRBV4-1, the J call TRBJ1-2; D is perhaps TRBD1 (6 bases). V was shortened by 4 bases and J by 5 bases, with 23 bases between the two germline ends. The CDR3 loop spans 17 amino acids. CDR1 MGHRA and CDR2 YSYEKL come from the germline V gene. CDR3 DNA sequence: TGCGCCAGCAGCCCCCGCAACCGGGACACCCGGGCTTATGGCTACACCTTC. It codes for CASSPRNRDTRAYGYTF.